The entry that follows covers one T cell receptor (beta chain) sequence. What it binds is not known. Only in-frame clones appear in the TCRdb table, and some are missing; sequencing was by immunoSEQ multiplex PCR. There are roughly 28,000 clones in the sample; over 75% occur only once, and 29% lies in the top ten. This sample was taken from a study of OX40 agonist ivuxolimab in advanced cancers. Whole-study results and caveats: There was clonal expansion of CD4+ and CD8+ blood T cells by week 6 at 0.1 to 3.0 mg/kg. With doses of 0.1-3.0 mg/kg, partial responders showed among the lowest clonal expansion.

Germline CDR1 is MGHRA and CDR2 is YSYEKL. CDR3 length: 16 residues. V was clipped by 1 base and J by 7 bases, with 19 bases between them. Here the sequenced sample was CD4+ or CD8+ T cells sorted from blood, taken in a trial of the OX40 agonist ivuxolimab. The genes are TRBV4-1 and TRBJ1-1; maybe TRBD1 (6 bases). The sequence was collected from an adult with an advanced solid tumor such as melanoma, head and neck, liver or kidney cancer. CDR3 amino acids: CASSQVNRGSESEAFF. The CDR3 DNA reads as TGCGCCAGCAGCCAAGTAAATAGGGGGAGCGAGAGTGAAGCTTTCTTT.